Listed below are T cell receptor beta chains from one sample, sequenced in a study of shared clonotypes between healthy human individuals. The data were produced by immunoSEQ multiplex PCR, yet TCRdb's version contains in-frame clones alone and is incomplete. Of some 2,000,000 clones in the sample, approximately 96% were seen once. Input material: naive CD4+ T cells sorted from blood. Receptor source: a young man in good health. The CDR3 runs from the conserved cysteine through the conserved F or W. Fields, in order: clone size, D gene, J gene, V gene, CDR3 DNA, CDR3 protein. The D gene is left open where the match is weak. Rows may omit the clone size; those that give it use once, few, many or a size class.

. | TRBD1 | TRBJ1-5 | TRBV6-1 | TGTGCCAGCGATATGGGACAGGGGGGCAATCAGCCCCAGCATTTT | CASDMGQGGNQPQHF
. | TRBD2 | TRBJ2-1 | TRBV4-3 | TGCGCCAGCAGTCGGGAGGCCCTCTCCTACAATGAGCAGTTCTTC | CASSREALSYNEQFF
. | TRBD1 | TRBJ1-4 | TRBV5-1 | TGCGCCAGCAGCGTTAGACAGGGAGGAGGCGAAAAACTGTTTTTT | CASSVRQGGGEKLFF
. | . | TRBJ1-1 | TRBV10-3 | TGTGCCATCAGTGAGGGGGACCGCACTGAAGCTTTCTTT | CAISEGDRTEAFF
. | TRBD2 | TRBJ2-1 | TRBV28 | TGTGCCAGCACCAGACTAGCGTCCAATGAGCAGTTCTTC | CASTRLASNEQFF
. | TRBD2 | TRBJ2-7 | TRBV4-1 | TGCGCCAGCAGCCCCCTCCAGCGGGGGAACTACGAGCAGTACTTC | CASSPLQRGNYEQYF
. | TRBD1 | TRBJ2-7 | TRBV5-1 | TGCGCCAGCAGCGAGGGACAGGGTATCGACGAGCAGTACTTC | CASSEGQGIDEQYF
. | . | TRBJ2-7 | TRBV4-1 | TGCGCCAGCAGCCGCACCGAGCTACAGTACCCCTACGAGCAGTACTTC | CASSRTELQYPYEQYF
. | . | TRBJ2-6 | TRBV2 | TGTGCCAGCAGTCCAGGGTTCGGGGCCAACGTCCTGACTTTC | CASSPGFGANVLTF
. | . | TRBJ1-3 | TRBV7-2 | TGTGCCAGCAGCTTAGTCGGGGAGGGCTCTGGAAACACCATATATTTT | CASSLVGEGSGNTIYF
. | . | TRBJ2-7 | TRBV27 | TGTGCCAGCAGTGACTCAGGGGGGGGCGACTACGAGCAGTACTTC | CASSDSGGGDYEQYF
. | TRBD1 | TRBJ2-7 | TRBV6-5 | TGTGCCAGCAGTCGGACAGGTGACTCCTACGAGCAGTACTTC | CASSRTGDSYEQYF
once | TRBD2 | TRBJ2-1 | TRBV11-2 | TGTGCCAGCAGCCCTCCGGGACTAGCGGGAGTTGAGCAGTTCTTC | CASSPPGLAGVEQFF
. | . | TRBJ1-6 | TRBV11-2 | TGTGCCAGCAGCTTAGATCCGGCTCGCCCAGATAATTCACCCCTCCACTTT | CASSLDPARPDNSPLHF
. | TRBD2 | TRBJ2-4 | TRBV6-5 | TGTGCCAGCAGTTACTCTCTAGCGGGGTCCAAAAACATTCAGTACTTC | CASSYSLAGSKNIQYF
. | . | TRBJ2-7 | TRBV28 | TGTGCCAGCAGTCTAACAGGCCCAACGGGGTCCTACGAGCAGTACTTC | CASSLTGPTGSYEQYF
. | . | TRBJ2-6 | TRBV11-2 | TGTGCCAGCAGCCTGGACAATTCTGGGGCCAACGTCCTGACTTTC | CASSLDNSGANVLTF
. | TRBD1 | TRBJ2-1 | TRBV2 | TGTGCCAGCAAGACAGGGGAGCAGTTCTTC | CASKTGEQFF
. | TRBD1 | TRBJ2-2 | TRBV5-6 | TGTGCCAGCAGCTACAGGGGGTACGGGACCGGGGAGCTGTTTTTT | CASSYRGYGTGELFF
once | . | TRBJ2-2 | TRBV27 | TGTGCCAGCAGTCCAATCGGCTTCACTCCCACCGGGGAGCTGTTTTTT | CASSPIGFTPTGELFF
. | . | TRBJ1-2 | TRBV5-6 | TGTGCCAGCAGCTTGGGAGGAGCACTCTATGGCTACACCTTC | CASSLGGALYGYTF
. | . | TRBJ1-1 | TRBV5-6 | TGTGCCAGCAGCTTGGTCGGTGGGGACACTGAAGCTTTCTTT | CASSLVGGDTEAFF
. | TRBD1 | TRBJ1-4 | TRBV29-1 | TGCAGCGTTGAAGATCGGGAGGGGACAGGGGATGAAAAACTGTTTTTT | CSVEDREGTGDEKLFF
. | TRBD1 | TRBJ2-7 | TRBV7-9 | TGTGCCAGCAGCTTTGACAGGGTTAGCAACGAGCAGTACTTC | CASSFDRVSNEQYF
. | . | TRBJ1-1 | TRBV7-9 | TGTGCCAGCAGCTCCCGAAGGGGGACTGAAGCTTTCTTT | CASSSRRGTEAFF
. | . | TRBJ1-2 | TRBV27 | TGTGCCAGCAAACCCCCCCGGGATACTTATGGCTACACCTTC | CASKPPRDTYGYTF
. | . | TRBJ1-5 | TRBV2 | TGTGCCAGCAAAGGGAGCAATCAGCCCCAGCATTTT | CASKGSNQPQHF
. | TRBD1 | TRBJ1-2 | TRBV7-3 | TGTGCCAGCAGCCGGGACAGGGGCTTTGGCTACACCTTC | CASSRDRGFGYTF
once | . | TRBJ2-2 | TRBV5-1 | TGCGCCAGCAGTATCACCGGGGAGCTGTTTTTT | CASSITGELFF
. | TRBD1 | TRBJ2-7 | TRBV30 | TGTGCCTGGAGCTTACAGGGGAACTACGAGCAGTACTTC | CAWSLQGNYEQYF
. | . | TRBJ1-2 | TRBV27 | TGTGCCAGCAGCGGACGGCCGAACTATGGCTACACCTTC | CASSGRPNYGYTF
. | . | TRBJ2-5 | TRBV9 | TGTGCCAGCAGCGTAGCAGAGGGGGTGGGCCAAGAGACCCAGTACTTC | CASSVAEGVGQETQYF
. | . | TRBJ2-7 | TRBV7-9 | TGTGCCAGCAGCTCGTGGACCCTGCCCTACGAGCAGTACTTC | CASSSWTLPYEQYF
few | . | TRBJ1-1 | TRBV11-2 | TGTGCCAGCAGCTTAATAGGGGTCGACACTGAAGCTTTCTTT | CASSLIGVDTEAFF
. | TRBD1 | TRBJ2-1 | TRBV5-4 | TGTGCCAGCAGCTCGACAGGGGGGGGTAATGAGCAGTTCTTC | CASSSTGGGNEQFF
. | TRBD2 | TRBJ2-7 | TRBV9 | TGTGCCAGCAGCGTAGGACCTAGCGGGGAAGTATCGCGGACCGAGCAGTACTTC | CASSVGPSGEVSRTEQYF
. | . | TRBJ2-7 | TRBV28 | TGTGCCAGCAGTTTGGAAGTAAGCTCCTACGAGCAGTACTTC | CASSLEVSSYEQYF